This T cell receptor beta chain was sequenced during a study of blood T cell repertoires in COVID-19. The overall study: Samples taken during acute and convalescent COVID-19 were collected in the United States, Italy and Spain.

In the study's own analysis: Reference gene primer amplification yielded estimated nucleated cell counts. Sequencing used immunoSEQ multiplex PCR; TCRdb keeps in-frame clones, though not all of them. V and J calls and clone size come straight from that table; D and trimming were deduced from the DNA. The table shows about 240,000 clones, with roughly nine tenths occurring only once. CDR1 WNHNN and CDR2 SYGVQD come from the germline V gene (reference sequence). The V gene lost 1 base and the J gene lost 7 bases, with 16 bases spanning the gap. The CDR3 consists of 15 residues. The source of this sequence is a man aged 55 to 70 who had recovered from COVID-19. The genes are TRBV10-1 and TRBJ2-5; D possibly corresponds to TRBD2 (5 bases). The sample consisted of peripheral blood. CDR3 sequence (DNA): TGCGCCAGCAGTGAGTTTAGTGGGTCCGGAGGGACCCAGTACTTC. Translated: CASSEFSGSGGTQYF.